Each of the 9 T cell receptor beta chains below was sequenced from the same sample in a study of identical twins. One entry per CDR3 protein, called by TCRdb with MiXCR from the 5' RACE reads. The sample gives over 550,000 distinct CDR3 sequences, just over 7% of which show up once; approximately 1.5% is in the top ten. The sample also formed part of further work on yellow fever vaccine responses in identical twins.

The sample comprised PBMCs. These receptors originate from a woman aged 18-29 years in good health.

This clonotype has just a few counts. This chain joins TRBV6-1 and TRBJ2-7; 11 bases are shared with TRBD1. The CDR3 spans 17 residues. V lost 6 bases, J lost 6 bases, and 16 bases stayed unmatched. Germline CDR1 reads MNHNS; CDR2 reads SASEGT. For the CDR3, the DNA is TGTGCCAGCAGCCCCGGGGACCGCGGGACAGGGGGTAGCGAGCAGTACGTC. This translates into CASSPGDRGTGGSEQYV.

The genes are TRBV29-1 and TRBJ2-1; 7 bases agree with TRBD2. The CDR3 totals 15 residues. Trimming at V came to 6 bases and at J to 8 bases, leaving 16 bases not matched to a gene. Germline-derived CDR1 and CDR2 are SQVTM and ANQGSEA. DNA of the CDR3: TGCAGCGTCCCCCGGCTCGGCGGGGGTGTAGATGAGCAGTTCTTC. Translation gives CSVPRLGGGVDEQFF.

V gene TRBV24-1 combines with J gene TRBJ1-1; TRBD1 is a possible D gene (6 bases). V was shortened by 0 bases and J by 4 bases, with 8 bases between the two germline ends. CDR1 KGHDR and CDR2 SFDVKD come from the germline V gene. CDR3 length equals 14 residues. In nucleotides, the CDR3 is TGTGCCACCAGTGATTTGAAGGGGGTCACTGAAGCTTTCTTT. Protein: CATSDLKGVTEAFF.

The chain is built from TRBV27 and TRBJ2-5; tentatively, D is TRBD1 (6 bases). Germline V lookup: CDR1 MNHEY, CDR2 SMNVEV (reference sequence). V shed 6 bases and J shed 5 bases, with 16 bases lying between them. The CDR3 contains 14 residues. CDR3 nucleotide sequence: TGTGCCAGCAGCCCCCTGGGGGCAGGGGAGACCCAGTACTTC. It codes for CASSPLGAGETQYF.

This clonotype was found a few times. The chain employs TRBV7-9 and TRBJ2-1, with TRBD2 as a possible D gene (5 bases). Trimming left V 6 bases short and J 2 bases short, with 14 bases between. There are 15 residues in the CDR3. The germline gives CDR1 SEHNR, CDR2 FQNEAQ (reference sequence). The CDR3 loop is CASRDRTGTYNEQFF. The CDR3 coding sequence is TGTGCCAGCAGGGACCGAACCGGGACCTACAATGAGCAGTTCTTC.

This clonotype was seen a handful of times. The chain has TRBV6-2 or TRBV6-3 and TRBJ1-1; possible D gene TRBD1, 5 bases. The CDR3 is 15 residues long. Germline lookup yields CDR1 MNHEY and CDR2 SVGEGT. The V gene lost 5 bases and the J gene lost 4 bases, with 17 bases spanning the gap. The CDR3 reads CASSPLTVRPTEAFF. CDR3 coding DNA: TGTGCCAGCAGTCCCTTGACAGTGCGGCCCACTGAAGCTTTCTTT.

The rearrangement joins TRBV4-1 to TRBJ1-5, with a weak D call TRBD1 (5 bases). Trimming shortened V by 1 base and J by 10 bases, and 14 bases separated the two germline ends. The CDR3 runs to 14 residues. CDR1 MGHRA and CDR2 YSYEKL come from the germline V gene. The CDR3 loop reads CASSQVVGDSPQHF. DNA for the CDR3: TGCGCCAGCAGCCAAGTCGTCGGCGACAGCCCCCAGCATTTT.

This clonotype has more than one count but fewer than ten. The chain uses TRBV9 and TRBJ2-7; 7 bases fit TRBD1. There are 14 residues in the CDR3. From germline, CDR1 is SGDLS and CDR2 YYNGEE. Germline trimming cut 0 bases from V and 2 bases from J; bases unmatched to any gene: 2. CDR3: CASSVGTGPYEQYF. Written as DNA, the CDR3 is TGTGCCAGCAGCGTAGGGACAGGTCCCTACGAGCAGTACTTC.

The chain combines TRBV10-3 with TRBJ2-7; D not certain. The germline V and J ends were trimmed by 0 bases and 0 bases, with 12 bases remaining between them. Germline CDR1 ENHRY, CDR2 SYGVKD. The CDR3 sequence is 16 residues long. The CDR3 DNA reads as TGTGCCATCAGTGAGTCAGGACCCCCAAGCTCCTACGAGCAGTACTTC. Its protein product is CAISESGPPSSYEQYF.